This T cell receptor (beta chain) was documented in a study of regulatory T cells in long-lasting Graves disease. This clonotype has at least ten counts. Its antigen is as yet unknown. Study-wide findings and caveats: Persistent disease preferred TRBV28, TRBJ1-2 and TRBJ2-5.

The sample's time point: newly diagnosed GD, antithyroid drugs for less than 3 months. There was RNA extracted from PBMCs, and the TCR library was made from it. Each of the patients was recruited from an endocrinology department situated in Xi'an, China. Peripheral blood, around 9.9 milliliters per patient, was collected in EDTA tubes. Building of the TCR beta libraries involved iRepertoire HTBI primers and Arm-PCR of CDR3 regions. Each CDR3 protein gets one entry after TCRdb re-called the multiplex PCR reads with MiXCR. The data hold 350,000 to 500,000 distinct CDR3 sequences, with approximately 15% observed a single time. This CDR3 has 11 amino acids. Looked up from germline, CDR1 is ENHRY and CDR2 is SYGVKD. Trimming took off 8 bases at V and 0 bases at J, with 4 bases between the two ends. The sample was also reused in another study, on T cells in Graves' hyperthyroidism and ophthalmopathy.

Sample: peripheral blood mononuclear cells (PBMCs), taken at new diagnosis, from a patient treated with antithyroid drugs. The chain is built from TRBV10-3 and TRBJ1-1; D gene uncertain. The origin of this receptor is a woman aged 45-60 years with Graves disease. CDR3 protein: CAIGVNTEAFF. The CDR3 coding sequence is TGTGCCATCGGGGTGAACACTGAAGCTTTCTTT.